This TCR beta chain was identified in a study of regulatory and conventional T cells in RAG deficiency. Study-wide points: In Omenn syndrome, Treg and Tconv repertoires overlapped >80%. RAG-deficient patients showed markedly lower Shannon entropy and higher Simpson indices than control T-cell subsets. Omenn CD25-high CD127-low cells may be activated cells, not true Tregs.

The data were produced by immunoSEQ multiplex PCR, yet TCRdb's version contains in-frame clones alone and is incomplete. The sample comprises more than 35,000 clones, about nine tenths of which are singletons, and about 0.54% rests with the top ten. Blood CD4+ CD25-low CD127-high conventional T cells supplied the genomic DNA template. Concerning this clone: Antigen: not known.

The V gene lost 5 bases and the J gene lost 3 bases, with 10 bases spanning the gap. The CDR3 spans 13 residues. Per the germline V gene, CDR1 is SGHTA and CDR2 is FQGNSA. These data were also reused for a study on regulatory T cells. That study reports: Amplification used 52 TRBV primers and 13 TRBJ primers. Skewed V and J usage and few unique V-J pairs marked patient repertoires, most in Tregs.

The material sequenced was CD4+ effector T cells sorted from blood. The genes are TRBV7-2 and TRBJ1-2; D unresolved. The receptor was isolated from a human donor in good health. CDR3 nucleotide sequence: TGTGCCAGCAGCCCGATAGGTTACTATGGCTACACCTTC. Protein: CASSPIGYYGYTF.